This T cell receptor (beta chain) emerged from a study of blood T cell repertoires in COVID-19. Study-level background: Specimens from acute and convalescent COVID-19 originated in the United States, Italy and Spain. PBMCs, B-cell-depleted T cells, or T cells provided the cDNA or gDNA that made up the material.

Original processing methods: Estimated nucleated cell counts came from reference gene primer amplification. Libraries were prepared by immunoSEQ multiplex PCR; TCRdb keeps only in-frame clonotypes and omits some of them. The DNA was the basis for D and trimming; V, J and clone size are from that table. The sample shows approximately 160,000 clones, approximately 80% of them seen only once. This CDR3 comprises 13 residues. J was trimmed by 2 bases and V by 5 bases; bases with no gene match: 2. CDR1 is LNHDA and CDR2 is SQIVND in the germline V gene (reference sequence). The source is a woman of 80 years or more with active or convalescent COVID-19. Sequencing was carried out using peripheral blood. This sequence joins TRBV19 and TRBJ1-2, with 7 bases matching TRBD1. CDR3 sequence: CASSLQGNYGYTF. CDR3 bases: TGTGCCAGTAGTCTACAGGGGAACTATGGCTACACCTTC.